These T cell receptor beta chains were read from a single sample in a study of T-cell reconstitution after alpha-beta-depleted transplantation in children. TCRdb re-analysed the PCR reads in MiXCR, keeping a single row per CDR3 protein. The data show some 80,000 distinct CDR3 sequences, about a sixth seen once. Sequencing was performed on PBMCs, mostly from graft donor cells, taken 360 days after TCRalphabeta/CD19-depleted stem cell transplant. The origin of the receptors is a male patient aged 2 to 9 who had a stem cell transplant for acute lymphoblastic leukemia, so the T cells may come from the graft donor. Each CDR3 is given with its conserved first and last residue.

>TRBV25-1|14
CAMGRGLLCEKLFF
>TRBV5-1|14
CASRVQIGTGELFF
>TRBV12-3/TRBV12-4|17
CASSFGSRRDIYNEQFF
>TRBV5-1|16
CASSLPGQAYQETQYF
>TRBV2|13
CASSRLPTYEQYF
>TRBV25-1|14
CARTGDGCADTQYF
>TRBV10-3|12
CAISDWYQPQHF
>TRBV7-9|12
CASSSLAEGEYF
>TRBV10-3|12
CAISESTTEQFF
>TRBV12-3/TRBV12-4|15
CASSDRVQRGYGYTF
>TRBV6-5|15
CASTREGAGANVLTF
>TRBV7-9|16
CASSFWGTVSGNTIYF
>TRBV12-3/TRBV12-4|15
CASSLGTLLNQPQHF
>TRBV12-3/TRBV12-4|14
CATKRGLAVGEQFF
>TRBV12-3/TRBV12-4|14
CASRWGTPNTEAFF
>TRBV9|16
CASSGMKAGGPSEQFF
>TRBV3-1|17
CASSRGQGASPSYGYTF
>TRBV28|15
CASSRPGLETDTQYF
>TRBV20-1|15
CSVTSGRLSSYEQYF
>TRBV30|16
CAWRQYWGSGYNEQFF
>TRBV19|15
CASSIVSGSNQPQHF
>TRBV5-1|17
CASSGPGLTGSYNEQFF
>TRBV10-3|12
CAISESKETQYF
>TRBV9|16
CASSVASVSGTDTQYF
>TRBV12-3/TRBV12-4|13
CASSFRPGNTIYF
>TRBV5-4|15
CASRFRTSGYNEQFF
>TRBV15|16
CATSRGGGQFYTEAFF
>TRBV12-3/TRBV12-4|13
CASSPTRDGTQYF
>TRBV20-1|13
CSASTSHADTQYF
>TRBV19|14
CASSIRGSAYEQYF
>TRBV4-1|17
CASSQGPPRGRTYEQYF
>TRBV11-2|14
CASSLDGPAYEQYF
>TRBV4-1|15
CASSRGLAESYEQYF
>TRBV6-2/TRBV6-3|14
CASNRDLNPNEQFF
>TRBV10-3|11
CAILTRGRQYF
>TRBV7-9|15
CASSMDSTASGELFF
>TRBV5-1|14
CASSLAGDGYEQYF
>TRBV9|15
CASSVDNLRTDTQYF
>TRBV5-1|14
CASSLQDTYYEQYF
>TRBV11-3|14
CASSLGTYQETQYF
>TRBV4-1|18
CASSQERRGLRFQETQYF
>TRBV5-1|15
CASSVIAGATDTQYF
>TRBV10-3|18
CAISELSGRETSTDTQYF
>TRBV12-3/TRBV12-4|15
CASTPRGQVHEKLFF
>TRBV4-1|16
CASSLFRTGLYTEAFF
>TRBV11-3|12
CASSSQSYEQYF
>TRBV5-1|15
CASSPLGTRTYEQYF
>TRBV15|13
CATAWGEGSEQYF
>TRBV3-1|12
CASSRDTGELFF
>TRBV4-1|15
CASSLLWGQPQPQHF
>TRBV5-1|19
CASSLASGLAGVVYNEQFF
>TRBV21-1|13
CASSKGVGCEQFF
>TRBV18|17
CASSRVPSGSSIKTQYF